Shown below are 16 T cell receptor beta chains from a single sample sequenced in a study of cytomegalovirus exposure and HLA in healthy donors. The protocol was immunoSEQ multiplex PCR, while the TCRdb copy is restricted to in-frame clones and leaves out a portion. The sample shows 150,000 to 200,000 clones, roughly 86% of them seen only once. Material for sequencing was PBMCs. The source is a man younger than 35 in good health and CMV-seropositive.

In nucleotides, the CDR3 is TGCGCCAGCAGTGGAACAGAAAATTCACCCCTCCACTTT. Protein product: CASSGTENSPLHF. The rearrangement links TRBV5-1 to TRBJ1-6; D unresolved. The germline V gene encodes CDR1 SGHRS and CDR2 YFSETQ. The V gene lost 5 bases and the J gene lost 7 bases, with 10 bases spanning the gap. The CDR3 is 13 amino acids.

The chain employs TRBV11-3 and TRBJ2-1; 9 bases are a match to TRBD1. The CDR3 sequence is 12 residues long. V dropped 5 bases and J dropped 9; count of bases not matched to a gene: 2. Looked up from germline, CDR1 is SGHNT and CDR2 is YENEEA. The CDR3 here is CASSTGGSEQFF. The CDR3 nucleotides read TGTGCCAGCAGCACAGGGGGCAGTGAGCAGTTCTTC.

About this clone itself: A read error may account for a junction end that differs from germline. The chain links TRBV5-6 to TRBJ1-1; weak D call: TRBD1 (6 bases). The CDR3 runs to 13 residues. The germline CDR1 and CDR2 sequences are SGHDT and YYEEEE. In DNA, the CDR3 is TGTGCCAGCAGCCGCTCGTGGGACACCGAAGCTTTCTTT. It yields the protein CASSRSWDTEAFF.

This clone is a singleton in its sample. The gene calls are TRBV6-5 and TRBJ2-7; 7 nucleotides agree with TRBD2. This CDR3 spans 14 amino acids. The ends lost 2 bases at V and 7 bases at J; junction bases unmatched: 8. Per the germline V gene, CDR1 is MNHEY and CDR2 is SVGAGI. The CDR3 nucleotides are TGTGCCAGCAGTTACCGGGATCCTAGCGGTGAGCAGTACTTC. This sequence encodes CASSYRDPSGEQYF.

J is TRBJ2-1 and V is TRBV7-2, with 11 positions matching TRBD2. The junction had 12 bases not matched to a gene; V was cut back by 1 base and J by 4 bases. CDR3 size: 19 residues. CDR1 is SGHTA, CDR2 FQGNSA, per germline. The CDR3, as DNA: TGTGCCAGCAGCTTAGATCTTTCTAGGGGGACTAGCGGATACAATGAGCAGTTCTTC. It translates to CASSLDLSRGTSGYNEQFF.

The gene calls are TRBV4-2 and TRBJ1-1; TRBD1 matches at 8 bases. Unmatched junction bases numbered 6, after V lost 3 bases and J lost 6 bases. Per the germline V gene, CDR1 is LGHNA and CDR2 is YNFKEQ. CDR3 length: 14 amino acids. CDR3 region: CASSQDREKAEAFF. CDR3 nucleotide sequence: TGTGCCAGCAGCCAGGACAGGGAAAAAGCTGAAGCTTTCTTT.

CDR3 protein: CATSRDTAGGADTQYF. CDR3 sequence (DNA): TGTGCCACCAGCAGAGATACAGCGGGGGGGGCAGATACGCAGTATTTT. J is TRBJ2-3 and V is TRBV15, with 10 bases matching TRBD2. Germline values: CDR1 LNHNV, CDR2 YYDKDF (reference sequence). The V gene end was trimmed by 0 bases and the J gene end by 4 bases; junction bases not matched to a gene: 4. This CDR3 comprises 16 residues.

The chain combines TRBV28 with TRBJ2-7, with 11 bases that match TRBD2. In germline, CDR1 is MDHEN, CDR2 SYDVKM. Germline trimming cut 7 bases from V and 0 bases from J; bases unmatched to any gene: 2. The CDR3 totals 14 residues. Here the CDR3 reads CASKLAGGSYEQYF. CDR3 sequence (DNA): TGTGCCAGCAAGCTAGCGGGAGGCTCCTACGAGCAGTACTTC.

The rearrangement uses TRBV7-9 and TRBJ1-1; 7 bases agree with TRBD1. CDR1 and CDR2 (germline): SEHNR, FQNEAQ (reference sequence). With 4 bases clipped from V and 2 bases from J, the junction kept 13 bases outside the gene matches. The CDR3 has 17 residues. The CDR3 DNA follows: TGTGCCAGCAGCTCGGGGACAGTCTTATTAGTAAACACTGAAGCTTTCTTT. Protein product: CASSSGTVLLVNTEAFF.

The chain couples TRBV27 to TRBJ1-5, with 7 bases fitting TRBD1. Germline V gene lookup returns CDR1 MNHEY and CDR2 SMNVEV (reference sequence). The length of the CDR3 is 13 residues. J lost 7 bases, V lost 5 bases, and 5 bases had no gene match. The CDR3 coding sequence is TGTGCCAGCAGTCAGAGACAGGGCCAGCCCCAGCATTTT. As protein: CASSQRQGQPQHF.

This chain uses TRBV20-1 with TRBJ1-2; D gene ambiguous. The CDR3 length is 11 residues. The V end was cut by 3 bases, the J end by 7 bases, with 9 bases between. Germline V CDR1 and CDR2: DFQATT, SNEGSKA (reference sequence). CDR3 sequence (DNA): TGCAGTGCTAGCCCTTTTTCTGGCTACACCTTC. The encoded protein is CSASPFSGYTF.

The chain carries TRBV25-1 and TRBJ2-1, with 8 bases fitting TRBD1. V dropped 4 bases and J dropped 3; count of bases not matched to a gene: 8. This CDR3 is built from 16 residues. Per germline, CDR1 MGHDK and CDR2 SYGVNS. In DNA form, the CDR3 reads TGTGCCAGCAGTGCGGTAGGCAGGGGGCTCTACAATGAGCAGTTCTTC. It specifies CASSAVGRGLYNEQFF.

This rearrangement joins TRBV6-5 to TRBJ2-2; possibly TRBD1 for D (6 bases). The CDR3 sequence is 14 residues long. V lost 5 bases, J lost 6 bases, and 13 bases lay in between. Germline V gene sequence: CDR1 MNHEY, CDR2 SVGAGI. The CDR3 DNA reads TGTGCCAGCAGTATCAGGGCAGGGGCCGGGGAGCTGTTTTTT. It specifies CASSIRAGAGELFF.

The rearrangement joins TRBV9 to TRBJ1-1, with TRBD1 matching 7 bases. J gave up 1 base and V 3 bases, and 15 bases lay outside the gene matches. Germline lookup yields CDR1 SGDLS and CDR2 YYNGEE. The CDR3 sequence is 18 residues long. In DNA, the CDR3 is TGTGCCAGCAGCGAAGGTGGTTCAGGGGCAGGGGGGAACACTGAAGCTTTCTTT. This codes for CASSEGGSGAGGNTEAFF.

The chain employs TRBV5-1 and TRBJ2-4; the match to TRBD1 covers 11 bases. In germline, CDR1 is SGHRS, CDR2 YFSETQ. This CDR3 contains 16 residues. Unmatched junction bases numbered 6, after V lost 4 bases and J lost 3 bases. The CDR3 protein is CASSQGQGVGKNIQYF. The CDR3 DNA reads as TGCGCCAGCAGCCAGGGACAGGGGGTCGGCAAAAACATTCAGTACTTC.

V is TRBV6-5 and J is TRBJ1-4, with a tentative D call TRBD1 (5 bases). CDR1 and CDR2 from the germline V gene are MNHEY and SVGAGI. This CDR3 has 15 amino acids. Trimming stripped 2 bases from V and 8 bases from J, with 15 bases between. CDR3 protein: CASSYAGTPGEKLFF. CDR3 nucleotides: TGTGCCAGCAGTTACGCGGGGACCCCGGGAGAAAAACTGTTTTTT.